The 4 T cell receptor beta chains below come from one sample, sequenced in a study of cytomegalovirus exposure and HLA in healthy donors. A multiplex PCR was run with 60 Vbeta primers and 13 Jbeta primers. Data came from immunoSEQ multiplex PCR; TCRdb stores just in-frame clones and leaves some out. Of 120,000 to 150,000 clones listed, around three quarters were seen once; the top ten hold 2.2%. Input material: PBMCs. All receptors come from a man under 40 in good health and CMV-seronegative.

Turning to this clone: A single base separates this from a much larger clone, so it may be a read error. This rearrangement joins TRBV6-5 to TRBJ1-5; 8 nucleotides line up with TRBD1. CDR3 length: 15 residues. The V gene's germline CDR1 is MNHEY and CDR2 SVGAGI. The CDR3 bases are TGTGCCAGCAGTTACTCGAGGACAGGGAATCAGCCCCAGAATTTT. Amino acids: CASSYSRTGNQPQNF.

The rearrangement joins TRBV5-1 to TRBJ2-5; TRBD2 agrees at 8 bases. The CDR3 extends over 14 amino acids. Germline V gene lookup returns CDR1 SGHRS and CDR2 YFSETQ. J gave up 5 bases and V 7 bases, and 10 bases lay outside the gene matches. CDR3 protein: CASGSSGPWETQYF. DNA for the CDR3: TGCGCCAGCGGCTCTAGCGGGCCTTGGGAGACCCAGTACTTC.

The chain joins TRBV5-1 to TRBJ1-1; D remains unclear. Germline assignment: CDR1 SGHRS and CDR2 YFSETQ. The CDR3 is 13 amino acids. Trimming cost V 0 bases and J 5 bases, with 8 bases left between them. The CDR3 is CASSLVEKTEAFF. The CDR3 region has the DNA TGCGCCAGCAGCTTGGTAGAGAAAACTGAAGCTTTCTTT.

This sequence joins TRBV2 and TRBJ2-4; 12 bases agree with TRBD2. CDR1 and CDR2 (germline): SNHLY, FYNNEI. The CDR3 sequence is 18 residues long. The V and J ends lost 7 bases and 0 bases, in that order; junction bases with no gene match: 10. CDR3 protein: CASKQLAGGLIAKNIQYF. CDR3 coding DNA: TGTGCCAGCAAGCAACTAGCGGGGGGACTAATAGCCAAAAACATTCAGTACTTC.